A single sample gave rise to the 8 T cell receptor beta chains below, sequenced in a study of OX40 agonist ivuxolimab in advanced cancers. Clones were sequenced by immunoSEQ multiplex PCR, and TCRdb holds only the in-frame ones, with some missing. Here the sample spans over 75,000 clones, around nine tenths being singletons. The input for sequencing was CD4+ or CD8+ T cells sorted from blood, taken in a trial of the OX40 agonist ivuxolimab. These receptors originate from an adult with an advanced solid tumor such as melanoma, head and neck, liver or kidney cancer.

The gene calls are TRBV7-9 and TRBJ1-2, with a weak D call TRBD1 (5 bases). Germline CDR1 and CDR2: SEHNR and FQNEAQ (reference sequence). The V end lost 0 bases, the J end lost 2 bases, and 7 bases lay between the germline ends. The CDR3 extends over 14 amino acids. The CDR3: CASSLAWGNYGYTF. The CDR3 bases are TGTGCCAGCAGCTTAGCCTGGGGCAACTATGGCTACACCTTC.

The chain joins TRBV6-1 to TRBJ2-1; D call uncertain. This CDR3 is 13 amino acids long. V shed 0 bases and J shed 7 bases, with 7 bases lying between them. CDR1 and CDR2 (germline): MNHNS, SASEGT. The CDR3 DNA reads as TGTGCCAGCAGTGAAGCAGGCAGAAATGAGCAGTTCTTC. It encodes CASSEAGRNEQFF.

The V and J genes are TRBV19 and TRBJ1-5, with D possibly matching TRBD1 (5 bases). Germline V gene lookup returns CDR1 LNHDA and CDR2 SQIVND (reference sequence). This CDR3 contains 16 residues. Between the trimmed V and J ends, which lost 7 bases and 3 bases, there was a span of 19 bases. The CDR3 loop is CASTGPPTAINQPQHF. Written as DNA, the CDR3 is TGTGCCAGTACCGGGCCCCCGACAGCGATCAATCAGCCCCAGCATTTT. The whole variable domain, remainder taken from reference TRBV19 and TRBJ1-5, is DGGITQSPKYLFRKEGQNVTLSCEQNLNHDAMYWYRQDPGQGLRLIYYSQIVNDFQKGDIAEGYSVSREKKESFPLTVTSAQKNPTAFYLCASTGPPTAINQPQHFGDGTRLSIL.

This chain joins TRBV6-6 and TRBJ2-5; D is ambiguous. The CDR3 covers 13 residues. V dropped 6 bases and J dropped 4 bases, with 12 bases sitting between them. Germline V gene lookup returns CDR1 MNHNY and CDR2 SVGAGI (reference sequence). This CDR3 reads CASSPLAAETQYF. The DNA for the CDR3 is TGTGCCAGCAGCCCCCTGGCGGCAGAGACCCAGTACTTC.

The CDR3: CASSGSTDTQYF. CDR3 sequence (DNA): TGTGCCAGCAGTGGCAGCACAGATACGCAGTATTTT. The gene calls are TRBV6-1 and TRBJ2-3; D gene uncertain. The V end was cut by 4 bases, the J end by 0 bases, with 2 bases between. The CDR3 contains 12 residues. Germline lookup yields CDR1 MNHNS and CDR2 SASEGT.

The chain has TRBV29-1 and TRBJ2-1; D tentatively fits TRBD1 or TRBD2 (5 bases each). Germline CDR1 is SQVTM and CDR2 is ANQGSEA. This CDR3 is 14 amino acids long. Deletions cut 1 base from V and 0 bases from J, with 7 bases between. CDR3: CSVEAGSSYNEQFF. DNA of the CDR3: TGCAGCGTTGAAGCAGGGAGCTCCTACAATGAGCAGTTCTTC.

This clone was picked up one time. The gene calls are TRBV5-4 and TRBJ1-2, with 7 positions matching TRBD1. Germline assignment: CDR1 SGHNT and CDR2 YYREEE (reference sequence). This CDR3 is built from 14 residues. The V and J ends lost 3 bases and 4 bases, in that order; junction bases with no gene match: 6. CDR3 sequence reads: CASSYSGTAYGYTF. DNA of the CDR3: TGTGCCAGCAGCTACTCCGGGACAGCCTATGGCTACACCTTC.

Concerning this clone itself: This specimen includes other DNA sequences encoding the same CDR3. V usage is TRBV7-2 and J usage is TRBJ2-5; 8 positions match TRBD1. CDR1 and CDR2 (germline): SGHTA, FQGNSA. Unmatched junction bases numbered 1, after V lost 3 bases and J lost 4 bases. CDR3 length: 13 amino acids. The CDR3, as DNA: TGTGCCAGCAGCTTCGGACAGGGAGAGACCCAGTACTTC. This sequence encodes CASSFGQGETQYF.